The 26 T cell receptor beta chains in this list originate from one sample, sequenced in a study of radiotherapy plus CTLA-4 blockade in lung cancer. The assay was immunoSEQ multiplex PCR, and TCRdb's table has in-frame clones only and misses some. Counted here are tens of thousands of clones, under 75% occurring once; the ten biggest clones make up 6.5% to 9.5%. The sequences come from peripheral blood, collected from a patient treated with radiotherapy plus ipilimumab. The receptor set was obtained from a human donor with non-small cell lung cancer whose response to radiotherapy plus ipilimumab could not be evaluated.

V and J are TRBV5-4 and TRBJ2-3; 7 positions agree with TRBD2. CDR3 length: 14 residues. J gave up 3 bases and V 4 bases, and 5 bases lay outside the gene matches. Germline assignment: CDR1 SGHNT and CDR2 YYREEE (reference sequence). The CDR3 DNA is TGTGCCAGCAGCGTATCTAGCGGTACAGATACGCAGTATTTT. Amino acid sequence: CASSVSSGTDTQYF.

V usage is TRBV18 and J usage is TRBJ1-1, with 8 nucleotides matching TRBD1. CDR1 is KGHSH and CDR2 is LQKENI in the germline V gene. The CDR3 consists of 17 residues. After removal of 1 base from V and 4 bases from J, the junction contained 11 bases not matched to a gene. The CDR3 DNA follows: TGTGCCAGCTCACCACTCGGACAGGGCGGGAGGGGCACTGAAGCTTTCTTT. This translates into CASSPLGQGGRGTEAFF. Based on the CDR3 plus reference TRBV18 and TRBJ1-1, the full variable domain is NAGVMQNPRHLVRRRGQEARLRCSPMKGHSHVYWYRQLPEEGLKFMVYLQKENIIDESGMPKERFSAEFPKEGPSILRIQQVVRGDSAAYFCASSPLGQGGRGTEAFFGQGTRLTVV.

The chain carries TRBV30 and TRBJ2-5; TRBD2 agrees at 7 bases. The CDR3 extends over 14 amino acids. Trimming at V came to 2 bases and at J to 5 bases, leaving 8 bases not matched to a gene. Germline CDR1 reads GTSNPN; CDR2 reads SVGIG (reference sequence). CDR3 amino acids: CAWSTAGEVETQYF. The CDR3 DNA follows: TGTGCCTGGAGTACGGCGGGAGAGGTCGAGACCCAGTACTTC.

The sample holds a few counts of this clone. The gene calls are TRBV10-3 and TRBJ1-5; possible D gene TRBD1, 6 bases. Germline V CDR1 and CDR2: ENHRY, SYGVKD. V lost 6 bases to trimming and J lost 1 base, with 13 bases between them. The CDR3 runs 15 residues. DNA of the CDR3: TGTGCCATCAGGGACGGACAGAGAAGCAATCAGCCCCAGCATTTT. Residues: CAIRDGQRSNQPQHF.

V is TRBV7-6 and J is TRBJ2-7, with 7 bases matching TRBD2. Germline V lookup: CDR1 SGHVS, CDR2 FNYEAQ. Trimming removed 7 bases from V and 5 bases from J; junction bases left unmatched: 11. The CDR3 runs 14 residues. CDR3 amino acids: CASTEGGVIDEQYF. The CDR3 DNA follows: TGTGCCAGCACGGAGGGAGGGGTAATCGACGAGCAGTACTTC.

The chain joins TRBV30 to TRBJ1-5; 7 bases map to TRBD1. V gave up 0 bases and J gave up 2 bases; unmatched junction bases: 1. The CDR3 length is 14 residues. Germline V CDR1 and CDR2: GTSNPN, SVGIG (reference sequence). CDR3 DNA: TGTGCCTGGAGTGTAACAGGGGGCAATCAGCCCCAGCATTTT. The encoded protein is CAWSVTGGNQPQHF.

The CDR3 DNA follows: TGCGCCAGCAGCGGTATGCGAGTCCATGAGCAGTTCTTC. This encodes CASSGMRVHEQFF. The rearrangement uses TRBV5-1 and TRBJ2-1; D is unclear. The CDR3 covers 13 residues. V was shortened by 4 bases and J by 8 bases, with 13 bases between the two germline ends. Germline values: CDR1 SGHRS, CDR2 YFSETQ.

The chain has TRBV5-5 and TRBJ2-5, with 7 bases identical to TRBD2. Germline V CDR1 and CDR2: SGHKS, YYEKEE (reference sequence). The CDR3 is 15 amino acids. Trimming removed 0 bases from V and 5 bases from J; junction bases left unmatched: 7. The CDR3 loop is CASSLGGWEGETQYF. In DNA form, the CDR3 reads TGTGCCAGCAGCTTGGGGGGATGGGAGGGGGAGACCCAGTACTTC.

V usage is TRBV7-3 and J usage is TRBJ2-7, with 10 bases fitting TRBD1. The CDR3 is 13 residues long. The trim removed 5 bases at V and 4 bases at J, leaving 2 bases unmatched. The germline V gene encodes CDR1 SGHTA and CDR2 FQGTGA. CDR3 residues: CASSRDRGYEQYF. CDR3 nucleotides: TGTGCCAGCAGCCGGGACAGGGGATACGAGCAGTACTTC.

This clone was counted a few times. The J gene is TRBJ1-1, the V gene TRBV30, with 9 bases matching TRBD1. Germline V gene data show CDR1 as GTSNPN and CDR2 as SVGIG (reference sequence). This CDR3 has 12 amino acids. V lost 2 bases and J lost 9; bases outside the gene matches: 4. This CDR3 reads CAWSLGQGKAFF. The CDR3 DNA reads TGTGCCTGGAGTTTGGGACAGGGAAAAGCTTTCTTT.

The chain uses TRBV6-6 and TRBJ1-5, with 7 nucleotides matching TRBD1. V lost 6 bases and J lost 0; bases outside the gene matches: 8. Germline CDR1 is MNHNY and CDR2 is SVGAGI (reference sequence). The CDR3 totals 16 residues. The CDR3 DNA follows: TGTGCCAGCAGGCCCGGGACAGACCATAGCAATCAGCCCCAGCATTTT. It specifies CASRPGTDHSNQPQHF.

The table lists this clone with a few counts. The chain joins TRBV9 to TRBJ1-2; 8 bases map to TRBD1. The CDR3 totals 16 residues. CDR1 and CDR2 (germline): SGDLS, YYNGEE. J was trimmed by 0 bases and V by 0 bases; bases with no gene match: 4. The CDR3 reads CASSVAGQGPNYGYTF. DNA of the CDR3: TGTGCCAGCAGCGTAGCCGGACAGGGCCCTAACTATGGCTACACCTTC.

In its sample, this clone was seen a few times. The chain joins TRBV6-6 to TRBJ2-2; 9 bases line up with TRBD1. With V trimmed by 5 bases and J by 7 bases, 5 bases remained unmatched. The CDR3 extends over 14 amino acids. Germline V gene sequence: CDR1 MNHNY, CDR2 SVGAGI (reference sequence). The CDR3 reads CASSRGQGIGELFF. CDR3 nucleotides: TGTGCCAGCAGTCGCGGACAGGGGATCGGGGAGCTGTTTTTT.

This clone has just a few counts. V usage is TRBV6-5 and J usage is TRBJ1-1; TRBD1 matches 7 bases. The CDR3 contains 14 residues. Trimming at V came to 5 bases and at J to 4 bases, leaving 7 bases not matched to a gene. The germline CDR1 and CDR2 sequences are MNHEY and SVGAGI. CDR3 in amino acids: CASSAPGGPTEAFF. The DNA of the CDR3 is TGTGCCAGCAGTGCCCCAGGGGGTCCCACTGAAGCTTTCTTT.

CDR3 region: CASSQMGGRNTEAFF. The CDR3 coding sequence is TGCGCCAGCAGCCAAATGGGAGGCCGGAACACTGAAGCTTTCTTT. The V call is TRBV4-3, the J call TRBJ1-1; no clear D gene. The CDR3 length is 15 residues. The V gene lost 2 bases and the J gene lost 1 base, with 11 bases spanning the gap. From germline, CDR1 is LGHNA and CDR2 YSLEER.

The chain uses TRBV11-2 and TRBJ1-5; D is uncertain. The CDR3 length is 15 residues. Trimming pared 1 base from V and 6 bases from J, leaving 13 bases between. Germline CDR1 SGHAT, CDR2 FQNNGV. The CDR3 protein is CASSLGVGVGQPQHF. The CDR3 DNA reads as TGTGCCAGCAGCTTAGGGGTCGGGGTAGGTCAGCCCCAGCATTTT.

There are a few counts of this clone. In nucleotides, the CDR3 is TGTGCCAGCAGTTTCGACAGCTTGGATTCACCCCTCCACTTT. Amino acid sequence: CASSFDSLDSPLHF. This chain uses TRBV5-4 with TRBJ1-6; a weak D match, TRBD1 (5 bases). The germline CDR1 and CDR2 sequences are SGHNT and YYREEE (reference sequence). Trimming took off 5 bases at V and 8 bases at J, with 14 bases between the two ends. The CDR3 sequence is 14 residues long.

This clone was seen only a few times. V gene TRBV2 combines with J gene TRBJ2-7, with 12 nucleotides matching TRBD1. Trimming took 4 bases from V and 5 from J; bases not matched to a gene: 18. The CDR3 sequence is 19 residues long. CDR1 and CDR2 (germline): SNHLY, FYNNEI. The chain's CDR3 is CASSAPGQGALTGGNEQYF. The CDR3 region has the DNA TGTGCCAGCAGTGCCCCGGGACAGGGGGCCTTGACGGGGGGAAACGAGCAGTACTTC. Drawing the rest from reference TRBV2 and TRBJ2-7, the complete variable domain is EPEVTQTPSHQVTQMGQEVILRCVPISNHLYFYWYRQILGQKVEFLVSFYNNEISEKSEIFDDQFSVERPDGSNFTLKIRSTKLEDSAMYFCASSAPGQGALTGGNEQYFGPGTRLTVT.

The gene calls are TRBV15 and TRBJ1-2; D is unclear. Germline-derived CDR1 and CDR2 are LNHNV and YYDKDF (reference sequence). The CDR3 sequence is 14 residues long. The V end was cut by 5 bases, the J end by 2 bases, with 12 bases between. For the CDR3, the DNA is TGTGCCACCAGCCCGAGGTATCCCAACTATGGCTACACCTTC. It encodes CATSPRYPNYGYTF. The full variable domain, in which reference TRBV15 and TRBJ1-2 provide the parts outside the CDR3, is DAMVIQNPRYQVTQFGKPVTLSCSQTLNHNVMYWYQQKSSQAPKLLFHYYDKDFNNEADTPDNFQSRRPNTSFCFLDIRSPGLGDTAMYLCATSPRYPNYGYTFGSGTRLTVV.

This clone was found a few times. The chain carries TRBV7-8 and TRBJ2-7; TRBD1 matches at 7 bases. Per germline, CDR1 SGHVS and CDR2 FQNEAQ. The CDR3 runs 13 residues. The V and J ends lost 2 bases and 9 bases, in that order; junction bases with no gene match: 7. The CDR3 nucleotides are TGTGCCAGCAGCTTAATCATCACAGGGGTGCAGTACTTC. This codes for CASSLIITGVQYF. The complete variable domain, with remaining parts taken from reference TRBV7-8 and TRBJ2-7, reads GAGVSQSPRYKVAKRGQDVALRCDPISGHVSLFWYQQALGQGPEFLTYFQNEAQLDKSGLPSDRFFAERPEGSVSTLKIQRTQQEDSAVYLCASSLIITGVQYFGPGTRLTVT.

The chain is built from TRBV9 and TRBJ1-1; D remains unclear. V gave up 3 bases and J gave up 0 bases, with 9 bases separating them. The CDR3 is made up of 14 amino acids. The germline CDR1 and CDR2 sequences are SGDLS and YYNGEE. CDR3 region: CASSGANLNTEAFF. As DNA, the CDR3 is TGTGCCAGCAGCGGCGCTAATTTGAACACTGAAGCTTTCTTT.

The chain has TRBV27 and TRBJ2-1; TRBD2 matches 9 bases. Germline assignment: CDR1 MNHEY and CDR2 SMNVEV (reference sequence). Trimming at V came to 0 bases and at J to 10 bases, leaving 10 bases not matched to a gene. The CDR3 extends over 16 amino acids. The DNA of the CDR3 is TGTGCCAGCAGTTTATCGGGGGGACTAGCAGCGGCCGAGCAGTTCTTC. Translated: CASSLSGGLAAAEQFF.

The rearrangement uses TRBV2 and TRBJ1-5; no firm D call. This CDR3 has 14 residues. V was pared by 3 bases and J by 3 bases, with 9 bases between. The V gene's germline CDR1 is SNHLY and CDR2 FYNNEI. The CDR3 reads CASSEETANQPQHF. The CDR3 DNA reads TGTGCCAGCAGTGAGGAGACGGCCAATCAGCCCCAGCATTTT.

This chain connects TRBV5-1 to TRBJ2-5; 11 bases map to TRBD2. The CDR3 runs 14 residues. Trimming took 4 bases from V and 5 from J; bases not matched to a gene: 4. Germline V CDR1 and CDR2: SGHRS, YFSETQ. CDR3 amino acids: CASSPSGRRETQYF. CDR3 sequence (DNA): TGCGCCAGCAGCCCTAGCGGGAGGCGGGAGACCCAGTACTTC.

This clone has a single count. V usage is TRBV4-1 and J usage is TRBJ2-7; 8 nucleotides agree with TRBD2. V lost 5 bases, J lost 1 base, and 16 bases stayed unmatched. The CDR3 contains 18 residues. Germline V gene sequence: CDR1 MGHRA, CDR2 YSYEKL. CDR3 loop: CASSEPGASGWTSYEQYF. CDR3 DNA sequence: TGCGCCAGCAGCGAACCCGGAGCTAGCGGGTGGACTTCCTACGAGCAGTACTTC.

The rearrangement links TRBV13 to TRBJ2-2, with D tentatively TRBD2 (5 bases). Germline CDR1 is PRHDT and CDR2 is FYEKMQ (reference sequence). Trimming cost V 2 bases and J 5 bases, with 6 bases left between them. The CDR3 has 13 residues. Written as DNA, the CDR3 is TGTGCCAGCAGCTTAAGGGAGACCGGGGAGCTGTTTTTT. Protein product: CASSLRETGELFF.